Below, 7 T cell receptor beta chains from the same sample are listed, as sequenced in a study of cytomegalovirus exposure and HLA in healthy donors. Data came from immunoSEQ multiplex PCR; TCRdb stores just in-frame clones and leaves some out. This sample has about 120,000 clones, with 95% to 97% found just once. Specimen: PBMCs. These receptors all stem from a man between 18 and 35 years old in good health and CMV-seronegative.

This clone occurred a few times. The CDR3 DNA reads as TGTGCCAGCAGCGGCGGGACAGGGTACACTGAAGCTTTCTTT. Protein: CASSGGTGYTEAFF. The rearrangement links TRBV11-3 to TRBJ1-1; the match to TRBD1 covers 9 bases. The CDR3 spans 14 residues. Germline CDR1 SGHNT, CDR2 YENEEA. The junction had 4 bases not matched to a gene; V was cut back by 5 bases and J by 3 bases.

V usage is TRBV29-1 and J usage is TRBJ2-6, with D perhaps TRBD1 (5 bases). Germline V lookup: CDR1 SQVTM, CDR2 ANQGSEA. This CDR3 comprises 14 residues. V lost 6 bases and J lost 4, with 13 bases in between. The CDR3 nucleotides are TGCAGCGTACCTGGGGCGCTCGGGGCCAACGTCCTGACTTTC. As protein: CSVPGALGANVLTF.

This rearrangement joins TRBV29-1 to TRBJ2-1, with D perhaps matching TRBD1 (5 bases). Germline V gene data show CDR1 as SQVTM and CDR2 as ANQGSEA. The CDR3 sequence is 13 residues long. The DNA of the CDR3 is TGCACCCAGGGCAGGCCCGTCTCGGACGAGCAGTTCTTC. Translation: CTQGRPVSDEQFF.

The table lists this clone with a count of one. The chain uses TRBV9 and TRBJ1-1, with D hard to call. This CDR3 is 13 amino acids long. V was cut by 2 bases and J by 5 bases, with 10 bases left in between. The V gene's germline CDR1 is SGDLS and CDR2 YYNGEE. The CDR3 DNA reads as TGTGCCAGCAGCGTGATAACCGGGACTGAAGCTTTCTTT. This encodes CASSVITGTEAFF. Full variable domain (missing parts from reference TRBV9 and TRBJ1-1): DSGVTQTPKHLITATGQRVTLRCSPRSGDLSVYWYQQSLDQGLQFLIQYYNGEERAKGNILERFSAQQFPDLHSELNLSSLELGDSALYFCASSVITGTEAFFGQGTRLTVV.

The gene calls are TRBV28 and TRBJ2-1, with D perhaps TRBD2 (6 bases). CDR1 is MDHEN and CDR2 is SYDVKM in the germline V gene. The CDR3 totals 14 residues. V lost 7 bases to trimming and J lost 9 bases, with 19 bases between them. The CDR3 region has the DNA TGTGCCAGCAAAGTTCGGGAGTCAGCGGGTGAGCAGTTCTTC. Amino acid sequence: CASKVRESAGEQFF.

The chain joins TRBV10-3 to TRBJ1-1; tentatively, D is TRBD1 (5 bases). This CDR3 contains 13 residues. Trimming shortened V by 8 bases and J by 4 bases, and 14 bases separated the two germline ends. Germline-derived CDR1 and CDR2 are ENHRY and SYGVKD. The CDR3 DNA reads as TGTGCCATCCGGGTAGGGACTCCCACTGAAGCTTTCTTT. The encoded protein is CAIRVGTPTEAFF.

This chain joins TRBV13 and TRBJ2-1; D is undetermined. Germline values: CDR1 PRHDT, CDR2 FYEKMQ (reference sequence). The CDR3 length is 14 residues. V shed 4 bases and J shed 8 bases, with 15 bases lying between them. The CDR3 nucleotides are TGTGCCAGCAGCTCTCACATGTTTCGGGATGAGCAGTTCTTC. This encodes CASSSHMFRDEQFF.